This T cell receptor beta chain was sequenced in a study of T-cell reconstitution after alpha-beta-depleted transplantation in children. Preparation of the TCRbeta library was carried out with unique molecular identifiers. Via MiXCR, TCRdb re-called the PCR reads, giving one row per CDR3 protein. The profile shows about 350,000 distinct CDR3 sequences, 10% to 15% of them singletons. The germline V gene has CDR1 SGHDT and CDR2 YYEEEE. With 1 base removed from V and 6 bases from J, the gap between germline ends came to 10 bases. CDR3 size: 14 residues. This sequence was found in a human donor who donated a stem cell graft to a child with Fanconi anemia. The specimen comprised PBMCs, sampled from the stem cell graft. This chain connects TRBV5-6 to TRBJ1-4, with a tentative D call TRBD1 (5 bases). The CDR3 sequence is CASSLYRRDEKLFF. The CDR3 coding sequence is TGTGCCAGCAGCTTGTACCGCAGGGATGAAAAACTGTTTTTT.